Listed below are T cell receptor beta chains from one sample, sequenced in a study of molecular identifiers for immune sequencing clone quantification. TCRdb re-analysed the PCR reads in MiXCR, keeping a single row per CDR3 protein. The table has approximately 680,000 distinct CDR3 sequences, about 25% seen once; the top ten hold 0.75% to 0.8%. Sequenced: naive CD8+ T cells from blood, with Jurkat cell RNA spiked in. The receptor source for this set is a human donor in good health. Some libraries in this study had Jurkat cell RNA spiked in. The CDR3 runs from the conserved cysteine through the conserved F or W. D genes are given only for firm matches. Rows may omit the clone size; those that give it use once, few, many or a size class.

J,size,V,D,DNA,CDR3
TRBJ2-3,many,TRBV7-9,TRBD1,TGTGCCAGCAGCTCTGACAGGGGGTTGGCAGATACGCAGTATTTT,CASSSDRGLADTQYF
TRBJ1-3,many,TRBV29-1,NA,TGCAGCGTAAAGACCGAGAAAAACACCATATATTTT,CSVKTEKNTIYF
TRBJ2-7,many,TRBV4-1,NA,TGCGCCAGCAGCCAGGATAATAGGGGGTCCGAGCAGTACTTC,CASSQDNRGSEQYF
TRBJ2-3,NA,TRBV2,NA,TGTGCCAGCAGTGTTTCTAGCAGTAGCACAGATACGCAGTATTTT,CASSVSSSSTDTQYF
TRBJ1-5,NA,TRBV6-6,NA,TGTGCCAGCAACCCGTGGGTCCCTAGCAATCAGCCCCAGCATTTT,CASNPWVPSNQPQHF
TRBJ2-5,NA,TRBV12-3/TRBV12-4,NA,TGTGCCAGCAGCTCAAGCCTCCAGGGGAGTCAAGAGACCCTGTACTTC,CASSSSLQGSQETLYF
TRBJ2-1,NA,TRBV20-1,NA,TGCAGTGCTAGAGATAACCGTGGCAGAGAATACTACAATGAGCAGTTCTTC,CSARDNRGREYYNEQFF
TRBJ1-1,NA,TRBV2,TRBD1,TGTGCCAGCAGATCGGGACAGGGGGGACGTGAAGCTTTCTTT,CASRSGQGGREAFF
TRBJ2-1,few,TRBV4-3,NA,TGCGCCGGCAGCCAAGGGAGGGGGGGCAGTGAGCAGTTCTTC,CAGSQGRGGSEQFF
TRBJ1-5,few,TRBV4-3,TRBD1,TGCGCCAGCAGCCAAGTGGCAGGGGGTAATCAGCCCCAGCATTTT,CASSQVAGGNQPQHF
TRBJ1-5,many,TRBV6-2/TRBV6-3,NA,TGTGCCATCGGGACGGTGAGGGGCAATCAGCCCCAGCATTTT,CAIGTVRGNQPQHF
TRBJ2-1,NA,TRBV5-1,TRBD2,TGCGCCAGCAGCTTTGCGGGAGGGCCTATGAATGAGGAGTTCTTC,CASSFAGGPMNEEFF
TRBJ1-2,few,TRBV19,NA,TGTGCCAGCACCCGGGGGACAAGGACCCCGAACTATGGCTACACCTTC,CASTRGTRTPNYGYTF
TRBJ1-6,NA,TRBV11-2,NA,TGTGCCAGCAGCTCAAACGGCGGAGTAAGCTCCTATAATTCACCCCTCCACTTT,CASSSNGGVSSYNSPLHF
TRBJ2-7,NA,TRBV27,NA,TGTGCCAGCAGTTTATCGGTTTCTTTAGAGCAGTACTTC,CASSLSVSLEQYF
TRBJ1-3,NA,TRBV7-9,NA,TGTGCCAGCAGCTTAGCCGGGGCCTCTGGAAACACCATATGTTTT,CASSLAGASGNTICF